The rows below give T cell receptor beta chains drawn from one sample of a study of blood T cell repertoires in COVID-19. Produced via immunoSEQ multiplex PCR; TCRdb's table is partial and in-frame only. The sample records 300,000 to 350,000 clones, around 88% being singletons. The sequenced material came from peripheral blood. The receptors were gathered from a man aged 30-40 years with active or convalescent COVID-19. Each CDR3 is given with its conserved first and last residue. D genes are given only for firm matches. Some rows have no size entry. The others give once, few or many, or a class for an expanded clone.

J gene | D gene | V gene | clone size | CDR3 DNA | CDR3 protein
TRBJ1-5 | NA | TRBV5-1 | NA | TGCGCCAGCAGCTTGACGTCAGATAGCAATCAGCCCCAGCATTTT | CASSLTSDSNQPQHF
TRBJ2-1 | NA | TRBV30 | NA | TGTGCCTGGAGTGTAAGTACAGGCAATGAGCAGTTCTTC | CAWSVSTGNEQFF
TRBJ2-5 | NA | TRBV7-3 | once | TGTGCCAGCAGCTTATTTCCAGCGGGTTCCAAAGAGACCCAGTACTTC | CASSLFPAGSKETQYF
TRBJ2-3 | TRBD2 | TRBV10-3 | NA | TGTGCCACAGGGTCGGGGGGAAAGGATGGGACAGATACGCAGTATTTT | CATGSGGKDGTDTQYF
TRBJ2-7 | TRBD1 | TRBV19 | NA | TGTGCCAGTAGAGAGACAGGGAACCCCTACGAGCAGTACTTC | CASRETGNPYEQYF
TRBJ1-4 | NA | TRBV4-2 | NA | TGTGCCAGCAGCCCGGGAGGGGGACCGCCTGAAAAACTGTTTTTT | CASSPGGGPPEKLFF
TRBJ2-5 | NA | TRBV10-3 | NA | TGTGCCACCCGGACGCCGGGGGAGACCCAGTACTTC | CATRTPGETQYF
TRBJ1-1 | NA | TRBV19 | NA | TGTGCCAGTAGTAAGGTATCTAGAACGTTCGGGAACACTGAAGCTTTCTTT | CASSKVSRTFGNTEAFF
TRBJ1-1 | NA | TRBV4-3 | NA | TGCGCCAGCAGCCCGGGGCCGCGGGGGAGGGGCACTGAAGCTTTCTTT | CASSPGPRGRGTEAFF
TRBJ2-2 | NA | TRBV15 | NA | TGTGCCACCAAAGCTAGCGCCAACACCGGGGAGCTGTTTTTT | CATKASANTGELFF
TRBJ2-3 | NA | TRBV5-1 | few | TGCGCCAGCAGCTCTAGCACAGATACGCAGTATTTT | CASSSSTDTQYF
TRBJ2-1 | TRBD2 | TRBV11-3 | NA | TGTGCCAGCAGCTTAGCGGGCGGGAGAGATGGCTACAATGAGCAGTTCTTC | CASSLAGGRDGYNEQFF